This entry describes one T cell receptor (beta chain). Its antigen is unidentified. This entry comes from a study of OX40 agonist ivuxolimab in advanced cancers. On the study more broadly: While on treatment, patients had intravenous ivuxolimab at 0.01 to 10 mg/kg every 2 weeks.

Repertoires were generated with immunoSEQ multiplex PCR, while TCRdb's copy carries only in-frame clones and drops some. The sample includes 91,000 or so clones, approximately 94% of them seen just once. Whole-study findings and limits: Expanded clones were, on average, more numerous in CD8+ T cells than in CD4+.

Excluded were patients having autoimmune disease history or systemic immunosuppression. The CDR3 loop spans 16 amino acids. CDR1 is SGHTA and CDR2 is FQGNSA in the germline V gene. Trimming shortened V by 1 base and J by 0 bases, and 7 bases separated the two germline ends. The clonotype comes from an adult with an advanced solid tumor such as melanoma, head and neck, liver or kidney cancer. Source: CD4+ or CD8+ T cells sorted from blood, taken in a trial of the OX40 agonist ivuxolimab. The genes are TRBV7-2 and TRBJ1-6; D not certain. This chain's CDR3 is CASSLGASSYNSPLHF. The DNA of the CDR3 is TGTGCCAGCAGCTTAGGGGCCAGCTCCTATAATTCACCCCTCCACTTT.